The next 18 T cell receptor beta chains were all read from a single sample in a study of blood T cell repertoires in COVID-19. Sequencing was performed with immunoSEQ multiplex PCR; in TCRdb, only in-frame clones are kept and a portion is missing. The repertoire holds over 200,000 clones, with around 84% as singletons. Sequencing was carried out using PBMCs or T cells enriched from blood (not recorded which). The receptors stem from a young man who had recovered from COVID-19.

The CDR3 DNA reads as TGCAGCGTTGGGACTAGCGGCACCTACGAGCAGTACTTC. It is translated as CSVGTSGTYEQYF. The chain has TRBV29-1 and TRBJ2-7; TRBD2 matches 10 bases. The J segment lost 2 bases and the V segment lost 4 bases, leaving 2 bases of the junction unmatched. Germline V gene lookup returns CDR1 SQVTM and CDR2 ANQGSEA. This CDR3 spans 13 amino acids.

The chain couples TRBV6-1 to TRBJ1-6; the D gene is possibly TRBD1 (6 bases). This CDR3 has 16 amino acids. Germline CDR1 MNHNS, CDR2 SASEGT. Deletions cut 4 bases from V and 5 bases from J, with 15 bases between. This chain's CDR3 is CASSGIRTVNNSPLHF. The CDR3 DNA follows: TGTGCCAGCAGTGGGATACGGACAGTTAATAATTCACCCCTCCACTTT.

The chain uses TRBV4-1 and TRBJ2-1; perhaps TRBD2 as D (6 bases). Per the germline V gene, CDR1 is MGHRA and CDR2 is YSYEKL. This CDR3 has 13 residues. Trimming stripped 0 bases from V and 8 bases from J, with 8 bases between. The CDR3 is CASSQDASDEQFF. The CDR3 DNA reads as TGCGCCAGCAGCCAAGATGCTAGCGATGAGCAGTTCTTC.

This sequence joins TRBV19 and TRBJ1-5; tentatively, D is TRBD1 (6 bases). The germline gives CDR1 LNHDA, CDR2 SQIVND (reference sequence). Trimming pared 3 bases from V and 2 bases from J, leaving 17 bases between. The CDR3 is 17 amino acids. As DNA, the CDR3 is TGTGCCAGTAGTATGTTTAGCAGAGGGGGAGGCAATCAGCCCCAGCATTTT. Protein: CASSMFSRGGGNQPQHF. Complete variable domain (other parts from reference TRBV19 and TRBJ1-5): DGGITQSPKYLFRKEGQNVTLSCEQNLNHDAMYWYRQDPGQGLRLIYYSQIVNDFQKGDIAEGYSVSREKKESFPLTVTSAQKNPTAFYLCASSMFSRGGGNQPQHFGDGTRLSIL.

The CDR3 DNA reads TGTGCCAGTAGTAGGACTAGCGGCTCCTACAATGAGCAGTTCTTC. This gives the protein CASSRTSGSYNEQFF. This sequence joins TRBV19 and TRBJ2-1; 10 positions match TRBD2. With 4 bases clipped from V and 0 bases from J, the junction kept 0 bases outside the gene matches. Germline V gene lookup returns CDR1 LNHDA and CDR2 SQIVND (reference sequence). This CDR3 is built from 15 residues.

This chain's CDR3 is CASSKAKRLAGSSYEQYF. For the CDR3, the DNA is TGTGCCAGCAGCAAAGCAAAGCGACTAGCGGGGAGCTCCTACGAGCAGTACTTC. The chain links TRBV21-1 to TRBJ2-7; the tabulated D call, TRBD2, remains unverified against the DNA. TRBV21-1 is listed as a pseudogene. The CDR3 length is 18 residues.

This chain joins TRBV5-6 and TRBJ1-2, with 7 bases matching TRBD1. The trim removed 1 base at V and 3 bases at J, leaving 6 bases unmatched. The CDR3 has 15 amino acids. Germline V gene sequence: CDR1 SGHDT, CDR2 YYEEEE. The CDR3 region has the DNA TGTGCCAGCAGCTTGTCGGGCAGGGGGGACTATGGCTACACCTTC. Translation gives CASSLSGRGDYGYTF.

This clone has a single count. The chain combines TRBV27 with TRBJ1-6; TRBD1 matches at 9 bases. CDR1 is MNHEY and CDR2 is SMNVEV in the germline V gene (reference sequence). The CDR3 runs 15 residues. The trim removed 6 bases at V and 6 bases at J, leaving 6 bases unmatched. In nucleotides, the CDR3 is TGTGCCAGCAGAGGGGACAGGGTGCGTAATTCACCCCTCCACTTT. Encoded protein: CASRGDRVRNSPLHF.

The V call is TRBV15, the J call TRBJ2-7; maybe TRBD1 (5 bases). CDR1 is LNHNV, CDR2 YYDKDF, per germline (reference sequence). V lost 2 bases and J 0 bases, leaving 11 bases between the germline ends. CDR3 size: 15 residues. As DNA, the CDR3 is TGTGCCACCAGCAGAAGTGACAGCAGCTCCTACGAGCAGTACTTC. Translation: CATSRSDSSSYEQYF.

The chain carries TRBV3-1 (or the pseudogene TRBV3-2) and TRBJ2-1, with TRBD2 matching over 14 bases. The CDR3 has 15 amino acids. From germline, CDR1 is LGHDT and CDR2 YNNKEL (reference sequence). The J segment lost 9 bases and the V segment lost 4 bases, leaving 5 bases of the junction unmatched. The CDR3 protein is CASSLGLAGDLEQFF. CDR3 DNA sequence: TGTGCCAGCAGCCTGGGACTAGCGGGAGACCTTGAGCAGTTCTTC.

The chain employs TRBV5-6 and TRBJ2-1; D perhaps matches TRBD2 (5 bases). V lost 0 bases to trimming and J lost 0 bases, with 10 bases between them. The germline V gene encodes CDR1 SGHDT and CDR2 YYEEEE. The CDR3 spans 16 residues. In DNA form, the CDR3 reads TGTGCCAGCAGCTTGGGAGGGTATCGCTCCTACAATGAGCAGTTCTTC. Its protein product is CASSLGGYRSYNEQFF.

The chain couples TRBV6-1 to TRBJ1-1; D is unclear. V lost 2 bases and J lost 7, with 8 bases in between. CDR1 MNHNS and CDR2 SASEGT come from the germline V gene. CDR3 length: 12 residues. This CDR3 is CASSEPRFEAFF. CDR3 nucleotide sequence: TGTGCCAGCAGTGAACCCAGATTTGAAGCTTTCTTT.

J is TRBJ1-2 and V is TRBV4-2; TRBD1 matches 11 bases. V was pared by 1 base and J by 6 bases, with 10 bases of the junction left unmatched. This CDR3 region has 17 residues. Germline lookup yields CDR1 LGHNA and CDR2 YNFKEQ. The CDR3: CASSQASGTGGFNGYTF. CDR3 sequence (DNA): TGTGCCAGCAGCCAAGCCTCCGGGACAGGGGGTTTTAATGGCTACACCTTC.

This clone turned up a few times. The gene calls are TRBV25-1 and TRBJ2-5; D gene uncertain. Trimming cost V 5 bases and J 2 bases, with 6 bases left between them. Germline CDR1 reads MGHDK; CDR2 reads SYGVNS. The CDR3 loop spans 12 amino acids. The CDR3 protein is CASSLVQETQYF. CDR3 coding DNA: TGTGCCAGCAGTCTCGTGCAAGAGACCCAGTACTTC.

This clone was found once. The J gene is TRBJ1-1, the V gene TRBV28, with 7 bases identical to TRBD1. V trimming: 7 bases; J trimming: 0 bases; junction bases outside the gene matches: 5. In germline, CDR1 is MDHEN, CDR2 SYDVKM. There are 14 residues in the CDR3. The CDR3 loop is CASKPGQLNTEAFF. CDR3 nucleotides: TGTGCCAGCAAACCGGGACAGTTGAACACTGAAGCTTTCTTT.

The gene calls are TRBV21-1 and TRBJ1-5; TRBD1, the D gene given by the table, was not confirmed from the DNA. TRBV21-1 is an annotated pseudogene. This CDR3 is built from 17 residues. The CDR3 DNA reads TGTGCCAGCAGCAAAGAAGAGTGGCAGGGGGCACAGCAGCCCCAGCATTTT. Amino acids: CASSKEEWQGAQQPQHF.

This rearrangement joins TRBV28 to TRBJ1-2, with 8 bases that match TRBD1. CDR1 and CDR2 (germline): MDHEN, SYDVKM. This CDR3 is built from 16 residues. The junction had 7 bases not matched to a gene; V was cut back by 2 bases and J by 2 bases. CDR3 DNA: TGTGCCAGCAGTTTAGGGGACAGGAAATCGAACTATGGCTACACCTTC. It translates to CASSLGDRKSNYGYTF.

The chain has TRBV20-1 and TRBJ1-4, with D hard to call. This CDR3 comprises 13 residues. Germline values: CDR1 DFQATT, CDR2 SNEGSKA (reference sequence). V lost 3 bases to trimming and J lost 5 bases, with 10 bases between them. Here the CDR3 DNA reads TGCAGTGCTAGTCGCGGCGGAAATGAAAAACTGTTTTTT. It yields the protein CSASRGGNEKLFF.